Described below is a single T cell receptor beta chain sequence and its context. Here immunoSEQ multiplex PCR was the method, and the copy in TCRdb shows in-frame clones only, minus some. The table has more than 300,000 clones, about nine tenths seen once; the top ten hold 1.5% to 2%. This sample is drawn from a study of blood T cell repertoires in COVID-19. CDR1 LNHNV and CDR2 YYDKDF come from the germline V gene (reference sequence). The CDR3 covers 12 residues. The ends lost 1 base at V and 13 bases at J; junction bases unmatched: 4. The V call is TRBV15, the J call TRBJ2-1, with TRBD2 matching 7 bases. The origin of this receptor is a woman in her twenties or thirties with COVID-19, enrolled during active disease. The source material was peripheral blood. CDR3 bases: TGTGCCACCAGCAGAGTCGGGGGGAACCAGTTCTTC. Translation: CATSRVGGNQFF.